This T cell receptor beta chain was obtained from a study of shared clonotypes between healthy human individuals. CDR3 length equals 16 residues. The V segment lost 3 bases and the J segment 9 bases; nucleotides outside the gene matches: 14. CDR1 SGHVS and CDR2 FNYEAQ come from the germline V gene. The table came from immunoSEQ multiplex PCR; TCRdb's copy has only in-frame clones and leaves some out. The table has 600,000 to 750,000 clones, around 77% seen once. This receptor was identified in a woman in her 30s in good health. The chain has TRBV7-6 and TRBJ2-7, with 10 bases fitting TRBD2. The sequenced material came from memory CD4+ T cells sorted from blood. Subset defined: CD45RA-negative fraction. CDR3 bases: TGTGCCAGCAGCTTGCTAGCGGGAGAGGAACTGTCGACGCAGTACTTC. This encodes CASSLLAGEELSTQYF.